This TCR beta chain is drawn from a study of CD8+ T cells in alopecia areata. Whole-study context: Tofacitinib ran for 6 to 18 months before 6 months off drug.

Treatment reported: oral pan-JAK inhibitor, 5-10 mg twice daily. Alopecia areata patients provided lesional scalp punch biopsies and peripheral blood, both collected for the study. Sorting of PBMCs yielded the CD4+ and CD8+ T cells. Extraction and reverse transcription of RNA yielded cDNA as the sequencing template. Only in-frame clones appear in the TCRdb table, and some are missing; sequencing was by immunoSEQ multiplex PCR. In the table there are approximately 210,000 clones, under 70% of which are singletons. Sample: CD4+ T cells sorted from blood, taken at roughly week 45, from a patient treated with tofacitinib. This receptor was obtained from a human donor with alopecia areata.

In DNA, the CDR3 is TGTGCCAGTAACACCGGGGAGCTGTTTTTT. As protein: CASNTGELFF. The chain has TRBV25-1 and TRBJ2-2; D gene unclear. There are 10 residues in the CDR3. V lost 9 bases, J lost 2 bases, and 1 base lay in between. Germline CDR1 and CDR2: MGHDK and SYGVNS. The whole variable domain, filled in from reference TRBV25-1 and TRBJ2-2, reads EADIYQTPRYLVIGTGKKITLECSQTMGHDKMYWYQQDPGMELHLIHYSYGVNSTEKGDLSSESTVSRIRTEHFPLTLESARPSHTSQYLCASNTGELFFGEGSRLTVL.